This TCR beta chain was profiled in a study of blood T cell repertoires in COVID-19. Study-wide background: Sites across the United States, Italy and Spain contributed samples from acute and convalescent COVID-19. Sources were T cells, B-cell-depleted T cells, or PBMCs; the material itself was cDNA or gDNA.

After removal of 3 bases from V and 3 bases from J, the junction contained 4 bases not matched to a gene. This CDR3 is built from 15 residues. Germline lookup yields CDR1 SNHLY and CDR2 FYNNEI. As handled by the study authors: Researchers report that nucleated cell counts were estimated from reference gene primer amplification. TCRdb's table, derived via immunoSEQ multiplex PCR, lists solely in-frame clones and lacks some. V, J and clone size are those of that table, while D and trimming were read from the DNA. Counted here are around 310,000 clones, roughly 89% occurring once; the ten biggest clones make up around 9%.

This sequence was found in a woman in her 30s who had recovered from COVID-19. Sequencing was performed on PBMCs or T cells enriched from blood (not recorded which). The gene calls are TRBV2 and TRBJ2-7; 11 bases are shared with TRBD1. CDR3 bases: TGTGCCAGCAGTGATTGGGGACAGGGGGACTACGAGCAGTACTTC. This translates into CASSDWGQGDYEQYF.